Listed here are 24 T cell receptor beta chains from one sample, sequenced in a study of shared clonotypes between healthy human individuals. The data were produced by immunoSEQ multiplex PCR, yet TCRdb's version contains in-frame clones alone and is incomplete. Here the sample spans 2.3 million or so clones, more than 85% being singletons. Sequencing was performed on naive CD4+ T cells from PBMCs. Described subset: CD45RA+ positively selected. The receptors shown here come from a man aged 18 to 30 in good health. Some clones in this sample may be carry-over from other donors' samples.

The V gene is TRBV7-2, the J gene TRBJ2-7, with D maybe TRBD2 (5 bases). V lost 1 base and J 3 bases, leaving 10 bases between the germline ends. CDR3 length equals 14 residues. CDR1 is SGHTA, CDR2 FQGNSA, per germline. The CDR3, as DNA: TGTGCCAGCAGCTTAGTACCTAGCAACTACGAGCAGTACTTC. Residues: CASSLVPSNYEQYF.

This chain joins TRBV6-6 and TRBJ2-6, with D maybe TRBD1 (6 bases). The CDR3 runs to 16 residues. Germline CDR1 MNHNY, CDR2 SVGAGI (reference sequence). V lost 10 bases, J lost 0 bases, and 16 bases lay in between. The CDR3 DNA reads TGTGCCATCATCACAGGGTGGGGCTCTGGGGCCAACGTCCTGACTTTC. This gives the protein CAIITGWGSGANVLTF.

CDR3 residues: CASSLGAAGIYEQYF. CDR3 sequence (DNA): TGTGCCAGCAGCTTAGGGGCCGCAGGTATCTACGAGCAGTACTTC. The rearrangement uses TRBV7-7 and TRBJ2-7; D unresolved. The CDR3 consists of 15 residues. Germline V gene data show CDR1 as SSHAT and CDR2 as FNYEAQ (reference sequence). Trimming cost V 1 base and J 3 bases, with 13 bases left between them. Full variable domain (outside the CDR3, taken from reference TRBV7-7 and TRBJ2-7): GAGVSQSPRYKVTKRGQDVTLRCDPISSHATLYWYQQALGQGPEFLTYFNYEAQPDKSGLPSDRFSAERPEGSISTLTIQRTEQRDSAMYRCASSLGAAGIYEQYFGPGTRLTVT.

The J gene is TRBJ1-6, the V gene TRBV4-3, with 7 nucleotides matching TRBD1. Germline CDR1 is LGHNA and CDR2 is YSLEER. The CDR3 spans 14 residues. V gave up 3 bases and J gave up 10 bases; unmatched junction bases: 6. This CDR3 reads CASSQEGADSPLHF. As DNA, the CDR3 is TGCGCCAGCAGCCAGGAGGGGGCGGACTCACCCCTCCACTTT.

This chain connects TRBV27 to TRBJ1-2, with D possibly matching TRBD1 (5 bases). CDR1 is MNHEY and CDR2 is SMNVEV in the germline V gene (reference sequence). The CDR3 length is 12 residues. V shed 7 bases and J shed 4 bases, with 10 bases lying between them. CDR3 residues: CASKGTVYGYTF. The DNA for the CDR3 is TGTGCCAGCAAGGGGACGGTCTATGGCTACACCTTC.

V and J are TRBV27 and TRBJ1-4; TRBD1 is a possible D gene (5 bases). CDR1 MNHEY and CDR2 SMNVEV come from the germline V gene (reference sequence). This CDR3 contains 17 residues. Trimming left V 4 bases short and J 4 bases short, with 19 bases between. This chain's CDR3 is CASSSSGTSRGNEKLFF. DNA of the CDR3: TGTGCCAGCAGTTCTTCCGGGACCTCACGGGGTAATGAAAAACTGTTTTTT.

The rearrangement uses TRBV18 and TRBJ2-4; D might be TRBD1 (5 bases). Looked up from germline, CDR1 is KGHSH and CDR2 is LQKENI. The CDR3 has 16 residues. Trimming shortened V by 3 bases and J by 0 bases, and 12 bases separated the two germline ends. CDR3 region: CASSPGQGRAKNIQYF. DNA for the CDR3: TGTGCCAGCTCACCGGGGCAGGGCCGAGCCAAAAACATTCAGTACTTC.

The genes are TRBV18 and TRBJ2-7, with a tentative D call TRBD1 (6 bases). Deletions cut 3 bases from V and 2 bases from J, with 14 bases between. The CDR3 loop spans 15 amino acids. In germline, CDR1 is KGHSH, CDR2 LQKENI. The CDR3 protein is CASSPGQSGTYEQYF. Here the CDR3 DNA reads TGTGCCAGCTCACCCGGACAGAGCGGCACCTACGAGCAGTACTTC.

The V and J genes are TRBV28 and TRBJ2-5; D might be TRBD1 (5 bases). The V and J ends lost 2 bases and 4 bases respectively, with 14 bases between them. The CDR3 runs 15 residues. Per the germline V gene, CDR1 is MDHEN and CDR2 is SYDVKM. CDR3: CASSLGRVGTETQYF. The CDR3 coding sequence is TGTGCCAGCAGTTTAGGCAGGGTTGGTACAGAGACCCAGTACTTC.

This clone was recorded once. J is TRBJ2-7 and V is TRBV4-1; TRBD1 agrees at 9 bases. The CDR3 sequence is 14 residues long. Looked up from germline, CDR1 is MGHRA and CDR2 is YSYEKL. V dropped 1 base and J dropped 3; count of bases not matched to a gene: 1. CDR3: CASSQAGQGYEQYF. As DNA, the CDR3 is TGCGCCAGCAGCCAAGCGGGACAGGGCTACGAGCAGTACTTC.

V gene TRBV18 combines with J gene TRBJ1-1; D is possibly TRBD1 (5 bases). The CDR3 sequence is 13 residues long. Germline V gives CDR1 KGHSH, CDR2 LQKENI. Trimming took off 1 base at V and 8 bases at J, with 11 bases between the two ends. CDR3 nucleotide sequence: TGTGCCAGCTCACCACTGGGGCTGGCAGAAGCTTTCTTT. Its translation: CASSPLGLAEAFF.

V usage is TRBV4-3 and J usage is TRBJ2-7; TRBD2 aligns across 12 bases. Germline values: CDR1 LGHNA, CDR2 YSLEER. Losses at the gene ends were 4 bases for V and 4 bases for J; bases not matched to a gene: 11. There are 17 residues in the CDR3. CDR3 sequence: CASSLRRGLAGLYEQYF. The CDR3 DNA reads TGCGCCAGCAGCCTACGTCGCGGACTAGCGGGACTGTACGAGCAGTACTTC.

The V call is TRBV5-1, the J call TRBJ2-2; 9 bases match TRBD1. The germline CDR1 and CDR2 sequences are SGHRS and YFSETQ. The V segment lost 4 bases and the J segment 6 bases; nucleotides outside the gene matches: 7. The CDR3 consists of 15 residues. CDR3 bases: TGCGCCAGCAGCCTGGGGCGACAGGGGGCCGGGGAGCTGTTTTTT. Translated: CASSLGRQGAGELFF.

This clone has just one count. The chain employs TRBV7-2 and TRBJ2-7; 7 bases align to TRBD2. Germline values: CDR1 SGHTA, CDR2 FQGNSA. This CDR3 is 15 amino acids long. After removal of 2 bases from V and 3 bases from J, the junction contained 7 bases not matched to a gene. The CDR3: CASSLMRESFYEQYF. CDR3 bases: TGTGCCAGCAGCTTAATGCGGGAGAGCTTCTACGAGCAGTACTTC.

This sequence joins TRBV9 and TRBJ1-2, with no clear D. This CDR3 has 14 residues. Trimming removed 0 bases from V and 5 bases from J, with 11 bases in between. Germline V gives CDR1 SGDLS, CDR2 YYNGEE. The CDR3 region has the DNA TGTGCCAGCAGCGTAGGGTCCAAGCTTTATGGCTACACCTTC. Protein product: CASSVGSKLYGYTF.

The rearrangement uses TRBV19 and TRBJ2-3, with 10 bases that match TRBD2. The CDR3 is 15 residues long. Trimming at V came to 4 bases and at J to 1 base, leaving 2 bases not matched to a gene. CDR1 and CDR2 from the germline V gene are LNHDA and SQIVND (reference sequence). The CDR3 DNA sequence: TGTGCCAGTAGTAACCTAGCGGGAGGCACAGATACGCAGTATTTT. Its translation is CASSNLAGGTDTQYF.

The V call is TRBV5-1, the J call TRBJ2-1; D remains unclear. V was cut by 1 base and J by 6 bases, with 5 bases left in between. This CDR3 contains 12 residues. Per the germline V gene, CDR1 is SGHRS and CDR2 is YFSETQ. The CDR3 reads CASSLNVNEQFF. As DNA, the CDR3 is TGCGCCAGCAGCTTGAACGTCAATGAGCAGTTCTTC.

This CDR3 is CASSLGPGTTNYGYTF. CDR3 sequence (DNA): TGCGCCAGCAGCTTGGGACCCGGGACAACGAACTATGGCTACACCTTC. The gene calls are TRBV5-1 and TRBJ1-2; maybe TRBD1 (6 bases). CDR1 and CDR2 (germline): SGHRS, YFSETQ. Trimming stripped 0 bases from V and 2 bases from J, with 14 bases between. The CDR3 sequence is 16 residues long.

V gene TRBV27 combines with J gene TRBJ1-1; D not certain. CDR3 length: 14 amino acids. Germline assignment: CDR1 MNHEY and CDR2 SMNVEV (reference sequence). Between the trimmed V and J ends, which lost 2 bases and 0 bases, there was a span of 7 bases. The CDR3: CASSLRTVNTEAFF. The CDR3 DNA sequence: TGTGCCAGCAGTTTAAGGACGGTGAACACTGAAGCTTTCTTT.

V usage is TRBV5-1 and J usage is TRBJ2-7; 11 bases are a match to TRBD2. The junction had 5 bases not matched to a gene; V was cut back by 4 bases and J by 2 bases. The CDR3 consists of 15 residues. In germline, CDR1 is SGHRS, CDR2 YFSETQ. The CDR3: CASSITSGSTYEQYF. In DNA form, the CDR3 reads TGCGCCAGCAGCATAACTAGCGGGAGCACCTACGAGCAGTACTTC.

The chain couples TRBV2 to TRBJ2-5; 10 bases line up with TRBD2. This CDR3 comprises 14 residues. With V trimmed by 5 bases and J by 5 bases, 5 bases remained unmatched. Germline V gene lookup returns CDR1 SNHLY and CDR2 FYNNEI. CDR3 loop: CASSSGRAWETQYF. DNA of the CDR3: TGTGCCAGCAGTAGCGGGAGGGCCTGGGAGACCCAGTACTTC.

J is TRBJ2-5 and V is TRBV5-1; 10 bases agree with TRBD2. Unmatched junction bases numbered 15, after V lost 4 bases and J lost 6 bases. This CDR3 comprises 17 residues. In germline, CDR1 is SGHRS, CDR2 YFSETQ. The CDR3 spells CASSPREAGGLWKTQYF. In DNA form, the CDR3 reads TGCGCCAGCAGCCCGCGAGAAGCGGGAGGGCTGTGGAAGACCCAGTACTTC.

The V call is TRBV5-1, the J call TRBJ2-3; D is unclear. CDR3 length: 16 residues. V lost 0 bases and J lost 2, with 13 bases in between. The germline V gene encodes CDR1 SGHRS and CDR2 YFSETQ. The CDR3 sequence: CASSLVGGALTDTQYF. The CDR3 DNA sequence: TGCGCCAGCAGCTTGGTTGGCGGAGCCCTCACAGATACGCAGTATTTT.

A few counts support this clone. The chain links TRBV6-5 to TRBJ2-7, with D hard to call. CDR3 length: 15 amino acids. V was pared by 0 bases and J by 0 bases, with 9 bases between. Germline CDR1 and CDR2: MNHEY and SVGAGI. The CDR3 sequence: CASSYSAAFSYEQYF. The CDR3 DNA sequence: TGTGCCAGCAGTTACTCGGCCGCGTTCTCCTACGAGCAGTACTTC.